The rows below give T cell receptor beta chains drawn from one sample of a study of cytomegalovirus exposure and HLA in healthy donors. TCRdb keeps only in-frame clones here, not all; method: immunoSEQ multiplex PCR. The sample records under 150,000 clones, roughly four fifths being singletons. Sequencing used PBMCs. The receptors originated from a boy under 18 in good health and CMV-seronegative. Both conserved end residues are part of each CDR3. A D gene is named only where the DNA matches it firmly. Only some rows state a clone size, as once, few, many or a class for expanded clones.

j_gene: TRBJ2-5
abundance: NA
d_gene: NA
v_gene: TRBV4-1
CDR3aa: CASSQATYQETQYF
CDR3nt: TGCGCCAGCAGCCAAGCCACATACCAAGAGACCCAGTACTTC

j_gene: TRBJ1-4
abundance: NA
d_gene: TRBD1
v_gene: TRBV5-6
CDR3aa: CASSGDRDLEKLFF
CDR3nt: TGTGCCAGCAGCGGGGACAGAGATCTGGAAAAACTGTTTTTT

j_gene: TRBJ2-1
abundance: NA
d_gene: TRBD1
v_gene: TRBV30
CDR3aa: CACSIPGQSSGFF
CDR3nt: TGTGCCTGCTCCATACCGGGACAGTCCTCGGGGTTCTTC

j_gene: TRBJ2-1
abundance: few
d_gene: TRBD1
v_gene: TRBV7-2
CDR3aa: CASSGLRDRGGYNEQFF
CDR3nt: TGTGCCAGCAGCGGACTCCGGGACAGGGGAGGCTACAATGAGCAGTTCTTC

j_gene: TRBJ2-1
abundance: once
d_gene: TRBD2
v_gene: TRBV11-2
CDR3aa: CASSLDWEGPYNEQFF
CDR3nt: TGTGCCAGCAGCTTAGATTGGGAGGGCCCCTACAATGAGCAGTTCTTC

j_gene: TRBJ2-3
abundance: NA
d_gene: TRBD2
v_gene: TRBV4-2
CDR3aa: CASSQDPVAGVGTDTQYF
CDR3nt: TGTGCCAGCAGCCAAGATCCTGTAGCGGGAGTTGGCACAGATACGCAGTATTTT

j_gene: TRBJ1-2
abundance: NA
d_gene: NA
v_gene: TRBV27
CDR3aa: CASSLSTGSYGYTF
CDR3nt: TGTGCCAGCAGTTTATCTACGGGTTCCTATGGCTACACCTTC

j_gene: TRBJ1-5
abundance: NA
d_gene: NA
v_gene: TRBV15
CDR3aa: CATSRGREGFQPQHF
CDR3nt: TGTGCCACCAGCAGAGGCAGGGAGGGTTTTCAGCCCCAGCATTTT

j_gene: TRBJ2-7
abundance: NA
d_gene: TRBD2
v_gene: TRBV5-6
CDR3aa: CASSSLIAGVDEQYF
CDR3nt: TGTGCCAGCAGCTCCCTTATAGCGGGAGTCGACGAGCAGTACTTC

j_gene: TRBJ1-4
abundance: NA
d_gene: TRBD1
v_gene: TRBV28
CDR3aa: CASHRRGELFF
CDR3nt: TGTGCCAGCCACCGCAGGGGGGAACTGTTTTTT

j_gene: TRBJ2-7
abundance: few
d_gene: TRBD1
v_gene: TRBV6-6
CDR3aa: CASSYSTGQGYEQYF
CDR3nt: TGTGCCAGCAGTTACTCTACCGGACAGGGCTACGAGCAGTACTTC

j_gene: TRBJ1-1
abundance: once
d_gene: NA
v_gene: TRBV7-9
CDR3aa: CASSLGGSGYLEAFF
CDR3nt: TGTGCCAGCAGCTTAGGTGGGTCGGGGTATCTGGAAGCTTTCTTT

j_gene: TRBJ2-1
abundance: few
d_gene: NA
v_gene: TRBV20-1
CDR3aa: CSAVTSEQFF
CDR3nt: TGCAGTGCCGTCACAAGTGAGCAGTTCTTC

j_gene: TRBJ1-4
abundance: NA
d_gene: NA
v_gene: TRBV7-8
CDR3aa: CASSPRTSQATNEKLFF
CDR3nt: TGTGCCAGCAGCCCAAGGACAAGTCAAGCAACTAATGAAAAACTGTTTTTT

j_gene: TRBJ1-2
abundance: NA
d_gene: NA
v_gene: TRBV7-2
CDR3aa: CASSFSGTVAGGYTF
CDR3nt: TGTGCCAGCAGCTTTAGCGGAACCGTTGCAGGCGGCTACACCTTC

j_gene: TRBJ2-1
abundance: NA
d_gene: NA
v_gene: TRBV14
CDR3aa: CASSRWASLYNEQFF
CDR3nt: TGTGCCAGCAGCCGGTGGGCTAGCCTCTACAATGAGCAGTTCTTC

j_gene: TRBJ2-1
abundance: NA
d_gene: TRBD2
v_gene: TRBV5-1
CDR3aa: CASSLGPREKDTEQFF
CDR3nt: TGCGCCAGCAGCTTGGGTCCGCGGGAGAAAGACACTGAGCAGTTCTTC

j_gene: TRBJ2-7
abundance: NA
d_gene: TRBD1
v_gene: TRBV6-6
CDR3aa: CASSYPQGDNPYEQYF
CDR3nt: TGTGCCAGCAGTTACCCTCAGGGGGATAATCCCTACGAGCAGTACTTC

j_gene: TRBJ2-1
abundance: NA
d_gene: NA
v_gene: TRBV6-5
CDR3aa: CATRSGGTANEQFF
CDR3nt: TGTGCCACGCGTAGCGGTGGGACCGCCAATGAGCAGTTCTTC

j_gene: TRBJ2-7
abundance: NA
d_gene: NA
v_gene: TRBV14
CDR3aa: CASSTSTRGEQYF
CDR3nt: TGTGCCAGCAGCACTTCTACCCGAGGCGAGCAGTACTTC

j_gene: TRBJ1-2
abundance: NA
d_gene: TRBD1
v_gene: TRBV6-5
CDR3aa: CASSSGRGLGYTF
CDR3nt: TGTGCCAGCAGCTCGGGCAGGGGGCTTGGCTACACCTTC

j_gene: TRBJ2-2
abundance: few
d_gene: NA
v_gene: TRBV9
CDR3aa: CASSVGATGELFF
CDR3nt: TGTGCCAGCAGCGTAGGGGCTACCGGGGAGCTGTTTTTT

j_gene: TRBJ2-1
abundance: NA
d_gene: TRBD1
v_gene: TRBV27
CDR3aa: CASSRGGVSAGSYNEQFF
CDR3nt: TGTGCCAGCAGCCGAGGGGGCGTATCGGCTGGGTCCTACAATGAGCAGTTCTTC

j_gene: TRBJ1-1
abundance: NA
d_gene: TRBD1
v_gene: TRBV2
CDR3aa: CASGRGRGLTEAFF
CDR3nt: TGTGCCAGCGGACGCGGCAGGGGGCTAACTGAAGCTTTCTTT

j_gene: TRBJ2-1
abundance: NA
d_gene: TRBD1
v_gene: TRBV2
CDR3aa: CASRDSSYNEQFF
CDR3nt: TGTGCCAGCCGGGACAGTTCCTACAATGAGCAGTTCTTC

j_gene: TRBJ1-1
abundance: NA
d_gene: NA
v_gene: TRBV2
CDR3aa: CASPPGVTEAFF
CDR3nt: TGTGCCAGCCCCCCAGGGGTCACTGAAGCTTTCTTT

j_gene: TRBJ2-7
abundance: NA
d_gene: TRBD2
v_gene: TRBV9
CDR3aa: CASSVEAGGDHEQYF
CDR3nt: TGTGCCAGCAGCGTAGAGGCGGGAGGGGATCACGAGCAGTACTTC

j_gene: TRBJ2-7
abundance: NA
d_gene: NA
v_gene: TRBV7-8
CDR3aa: CASSLDRGLKREALEQYF
CDR3nt: TGTGCCAGCAGCTTAGACAGGGGGTTGAAGCGGGAAGCTTTGGAGCAGTACTTC

j_gene: TRBJ2-2
abundance: NA
d_gene: NA
v_gene: TRBV19
CDR3aa: CASSIGGSGTGELFF
CDR3nt: TGTGCCAGTAGTATTGGTGGGAGTGGGACCGGGGAGCTGTTTTTT

j_gene: TRBJ2-2
abundance: NA
d_gene: TRBD2
v_gene: TRBV2
CDR3aa: CASHQGLADTGELFF
CDR3nt: TGTGCCAGCCATCAGGGACTAGCCGACACCGGGGAGCTGTTCTTT

j_gene: TRBJ2-2
abundance: NA
d_gene: TRBD1
v_gene: TRBV29-1
CDR3aa: CSVEGHGTGGGELFF
CDR3nt: TGCAGCGTTGAAGGCCATGGGACAGGAGGCGGGGAGCTGTTTTTT

j_gene: TRBJ1-1
abundance: NA
d_gene: NA
v_gene: TRBV7-9
CDR3aa: CSSSLQNTEAFF
CDR3nt: TGTTCCAGCAGCTTACAAAACACTGAAGCTTTCTTT

j_gene: TRBJ2-7
abundance: once
d_gene: TRBD2
v_gene: TRBV6-4
CDR3aa: CASSEASGYEQYF
CDR3nt: TGTGCCAGCAGTGAAGCTAGCGGCTACGAGCAGTACTTC

j_gene: TRBJ1-2
abundance: NA
d_gene: TRBD1
v_gene: TRBV19
CDR3aa: CASSRTGGDGYTF
CDR3nt: TGTGCCAGTAGTAGAACAGGGGGGGACGGCTACACCTTC

j_gene: TRBJ1-2
abundance: NA
d_gene: TRBD1
v_gene: TRBV4-2
CDR3aa: CASSQGGGDSYGYTF
CDR3nt: TGTGCCAGCAGCCAAGGAGGCGGGGACAGCTATGGCTACACCTTC

j_gene: TRBJ2-7
abundance: NA
d_gene: NA
v_gene: TRBV4-1
CDR3aa: CASSPTSGRRATYEQYF
CDR3nt: TGCGCCAGCAGCCCAACCAGTGGTAGGCGGGCCACCTACGAGCAGTACTTC

j_gene: TRBJ1-4
abundance: NA
d_gene: NA
v_gene: TRBV30
CDR3aa: CAWGASPTNEKLFF
CDR3nt: TGTGCCTGGGGGGCCAGCCCAACTAATGAAAAACTGTTTTTT

j_gene: TRBJ2-7
abundance: NA
d_gene: TRBD2
v_gene: TRBV5-6
CDR3aa: CASSSFRTSSYEQYF
CDR3nt: TGTGCCAGCAGCTCTTTCAGGACTAGCAGCTACGAGCAGTACTTC

j_gene: TRBJ2-7
abundance: NA
d_gene: NA
v_gene: TRBV27
CDR3aa: CASSLGGPYEQYF
CDR3nt: TGTGCCAGCAGTTTAGGTGGGCCCTACGAGCAGTACTTC

j_gene: TRBJ2-7
abundance: NA
d_gene: NA
v_gene: TRBV10-2
CDR3aa: CASSDLRLAAHRDEQYF
CDR3nt: TGCGCCAGCAGTGACTTGAGGCTAGCCGCCCATAGAGACGAGCAGTACTTC

j_gene: TRBJ2-3
abundance: NA
d_gene: NA
v_gene: TRBV7-8
CDR3aa: CASSLADSRTDTQYF
CDR3nt: TGTGCCAGCAGCTTAGCGGACAGTCGCACAGATACGCAGTATTTT

j_gene: TRBJ1-2
abundance: NA
d_gene: NA
v_gene: TRBV7-2
CDR3aa: CASSVTGLSGGYTF
CDR3nt: TGTGCCAGCAGCGTCACCGGACTATCGGGTGGCTACACCTTC

j_gene: TRBJ1-5
abundance: NA
d_gene: NA
v_gene: TRBV19
CDR3aa: CASSPKTARVRQPQHF
CDR3nt: TGTGCCAGTAGTCCTAAGACAGCCAGGGTTCGTCAGCCCCAGCATTTT

j_gene: TRBJ2-3
abundance: NA
d_gene: NA
v_gene: TRBV19
CDR3aa: CASRDYNTDTQYF
CDR3nt: TGTGCCAGTAGGGACTACAACACAGATACGCAGTATTTT

j_gene: TRBJ1-1
abundance: NA
d_gene: TRBD1
v_gene: TRBV19
CDR3aa: CASSQDRAPEAFF
CDR3nt: TGTGCCAGTAGCCAGGACAGGGCCCCTGAAGCTTTCTTT

j_gene: TRBJ2-5
abundance: NA
d_gene: NA
v_gene: TRBV7-9
CDR3aa: CASSLARQGQETQYF
CDR3nt: TGTGCCAGCAGCTTAGCGCGGCAGGGACAAGAGACCCAGTACTTC

j_gene: TRBJ1-2
abundance: NA
d_gene: NA
v_gene: TRBV6-5
CDR3aa: CASSDGGGGYTF
CDR3nt: TGTGCCAGCAGTGACGGGGGAGGAGGCTACACCTTC

j_gene: TRBJ1-5
abundance: NA
d_gene: TRBD1
v_gene: TRBV19
CDR3aa: CASSIDRGQPQHF
CDR3nt: TGTGCCAGTAGTATCGACAGGGGTCAGCCCCAGCATTTT

j_gene: TRBJ2-1
abundance: NA
d_gene: NA
v_gene: TRBV29-1
CDR3aa: CSVEDRAGSYNEQFF
CDR3nt: TGCAGCGTTGAAGACAGGGCAGGCTCCTACAATGAGCAGTTCTTC

j_gene: TRBJ1-5
abundance: few
d_gene: NA
v_gene: TRBV4-3
CDR3aa: CASSRNRESNQPQHF
CDR3nt: TGCGCCAGCAGCCGGAACAGGGAATCAAATCAGCCCCAGCATTTT

j_gene: TRBJ2-1
abundance: NA
d_gene: NA
v_gene: TRBV7-9
CDR3aa: CASSLVREEYNEQFF
CDR3nt: TGTGCCAGCAGCTTAGTCCGAGAGGAGTACAATGAGCAGTTCTTC

j_gene: TRBJ2-7
abundance: few
d_gene: NA
v_gene: TRBV5-4
CDR3aa: CASSGQVNEQYF
CDR3nt: TGTGCCAGCAGCGGTCAGGTTAACGAGCAGTACTTC

j_gene: TRBJ1-2
abundance: NA
d_gene: NA
v_gene: TRBV29-1
CDR3aa: CSAERLVDYGYTF
CDR3nt: TGCAGCGCCGAAAGATTAGTGGACTATGGCTACACCTTC

j_gene: TRBJ2-7
abundance: NA
d_gene: NA
v_gene: TRBV6-1
CDR3aa: CASSEGSSYEQYF
CDR3nt: TGTGCCAGCAGTGAGGGCAGCTCCTACGAGCAGTACTTC

j_gene: TRBJ2-7
abundance: NA
d_gene: NA
v_gene: TRBV11-3
CDR3aa: CASSQGEAYEQYF
CDR3nt: TGTGCCAGCAGCCAGGGGGAGGCCTACGAGCAGTACTTC

j_gene: TRBJ2-7
abundance: NA
d_gene: NA
v_gene: TRBV30
CDR3aa: CAWSHGTDYEQYF
CDR3nt: TGTGCCTGGTCTCACGGGACTGACTACGAGCAGTACTTC

j_gene: TRBJ2-1
abundance: NA
d_gene: NA
v_gene: TRBV5-1
CDR3aa: CASSLSLNNEQFF
CDR3nt: TGCGCCAGCAGCTTAAGCCTGAACAATGAGCAGTTCTTC

j_gene: TRBJ1-2
abundance: NA
d_gene: TRBD1
v_gene: TRBV30
CDR3aa: CAWSADRGHGYTF
CDR3nt: TGTGCCTGGAGTGCCGACAGGGGTCATGGCTACACCTTC

j_gene: TRBJ2-2
abundance: NA
d_gene: NA
v_gene: TRBV4-1
CDR3aa: CASSQVKGGTGELFF
CDR3nt: TGCGCCAGCAGCCAAGTGAAGGGGGGGACCGGGGAGCTGTTTTTT